The 21 T cell receptor beta chains reported below all come from one sample, sequenced in a study of T cells in women clearing cervical HPV infection. Repertoires were generated with immunoSEQ multiplex PCR, while TCRdb's copy carries only in-frame clones and drops some. The sample has around 37,000 clones. Sequencing input: blood buffy coat. These receptors were obtained from a woman between 18 and 70 years old with a cervical HPV16 infection that either progressed to CIN3+ or cleared (not recorded which).

Note on this clone: The CDR3 extends 3 residues past the end of the read, so its final part is completed from the germline J gene. The rearrangement uses TRBV19 and TRBJ1-4; the D is unclear. V was clipped by 5 bases and J by 5 bases, with 9 bases between them. CDR1 is LNHDA and CDR2 is SQIVND in the germline V gene (reference sequence). The CDR3 consists of 13 residues. CDR3 in amino acids: CASSEQTNEKLFF. Incomplete CDR3 DNA: TGTGCCAGTAGTGAACAGACGAATGAAAAA.

Turning to this clone: Coverage ceases 3 residues before the CDR3 finishes, and the germline J gene fills in the end. The chain joins TRBV18 to TRBJ2-6; TRBD1 is a possible D gene (6 bases). CDR1 is KGHSH and CDR2 is LQKENI in the germline V gene. CDR3 length equals 16 residues. The germline V and J ends were trimmed by 2 bases and 0 bases, with 8 bases remaining between them. The CDR3 loop is CASSPSGDSGANVLTF. The DNA read from the CDR3 is TGTGCCAGCTCACCATCAGGGGACTCTGGGGCCAACGTC. Full variable domain (remainder filled in from reference TRBV18 and TRBJ2-6): NAGVMQNPRHLVRRRGQEARLRCSPMKGHSHVYWYRQLPEEGLKFMVYLQKENIIDESGMPKERFSAEFPKEGPSILRIQQVVRGDSAAYFCASSPSGDSGANVLTFGAGSRLTVL.

Of note for this clone: The read finishes 3 residues shy of the CDR3 end, and the germline J gene is used to complete it. V gene TRBV18 combines with J gene TRBJ1-2, with a weak D call TRBD1 (5 bases). V shed 2 bases and J shed 2 bases, with 21 bases lying between them. This CDR3 is built from 18 residues. CDR1 and CDR2 from the germline V gene are KGHSH and LQKENI. The CDR3 is CASSPSWGLPGRNYGYTF. The sequenced CDR3 bases are TGTGCCAGCTCACCATCCTGGGGCCTACCGGGTAGGAACTATGGC.

About this clone: Read data end 3 residues before the CDR3 end; the end is taken from the germline J gene. The genes are TRBV6-4 and TRBJ2-2, with a tentative D call TRBD1 (5 bases). Germline V gene data show CDR1 as MRHNA and CDR2 as SNTAGT. V gave up 6 bases and J gave up 5 bases, with 16 bases separating them. This CDR3 comprises 15 residues. The CDR3 DNA, read in part, is TGTGCCAGCAGGGAAGACAGTATAAGGACCGGGGAG. Translating it yields CASREDSIRTGE. The full CDR3 is CASREDSIRTGELFF.

In the case of this clone: The read is 3 residues too short to cover the CDR3 end, so that end is filled in from the germline J gene. The rearrangement uses TRBV29-1 and TRBJ1-1; 8 bases fit TRBD1. The CDR3 length is 15 residues. In germline, CDR1 is SQVTM, CDR2 ANQGSEA. Trimming cost V 7 bases and J 2 bases; bases outside gene matches: 12. The CDR3 protein is CSARLSQGANTEAFF. CDR3 bases read: TGCAGCGCCCGATTGAGCCAGGGGGCAAACACTGAA.

With respect to this clone: Read sequence stops 3 residues before the CDR3 end, and the germline J gene provides the missing end. The chain uses TRBV2 and TRBJ1-1; D gene ambiguous. Germline V gene data show CDR1 as SNHLY and CDR2 as FYNNEI. V was trimmed by 4 bases and J by 5 bases, leaving 14 bases between them. The CDR3 sequence is 14 residues long. CDR3 DNA (partial): TGTGCCAGCAGTGGGTATGCGGGGAAAACTGAA. It yields the protein CASSGYAGKTE. The full CDR3 reads CASSGYAGKTEAFF.

The sequenced CDR3 bases are TGTGCCAGCCGGCAGGGGGAAGTGGGCAATCAGCCC. This encodes CASRQGEVGNQP. The entire CDR3 sequence reads CASRQGEVGNQPQHF. The chain couples TRBV7-9 to TRBJ1-5; 7 nucleotides agree with TRBD1. The read terminates 3 residues before the CDR3 end, so the remaining end is supplied by the germline J gene. CDR1 and CDR2 (germline): SEHNR, FQNEAQ (reference sequence). The CDR3 is 15 residues long. The J segment lost 2 bases and the V segment lost 8 bases, leaving 9 bases of the junction unmatched.

Concerning this clone: The DNA ends 3 residues before the CDR3 does, and the rest of the CDR3 is filled in from the germline J gene. The rearrangement links TRBV5-6 to TRBJ1-1; TRBD1 is a possible D gene (6 bases). The CDR3 length is 13 residues. CDR1 is SGHDT and CDR2 is YYEEEE in the germline V gene. Trimming took off 2 bases at V and 6 bases at J, with 11 bases between the two ends. This CDR3 reads CASSFRAGAEAFF. The CDR3 bases that were read are TGTGCCAGCAGCTTCAGGGCAGGGGCTGAA.

CDR3 residues: CASQDAGLYGYTF. CDR3 DNA, as far as it was read: TGTGCCAGCCAAGACGCGGGGCTCTATGGC. The V call is TRBV10-3, the J call TRBJ1-2, with D maybe TRBD1 (5 bases). The read comes to an end 3 residues before the CDR3 does, leaving the germline J gene to fill in the end. V was pared by 10 bases and J by 4 bases, with 16 bases between. The CDR3 spans 13 residues. CDR1 is ENHRY and CDR2 is SYGVKD in the germline V gene.

Details on this clone: The CDR3 goes on 3 residues after the read ends, and that part is filled in from the germline J gene. The chain has TRBV2 and TRBJ2-1, with D unresolved. The CDR3 extends over 15 amino acids. V was clipped by 6 bases and J by 0 bases, with 12 bases between them. Germline CDR1 SNHLY, CDR2 FYNNEI. The CDR3 loop is CASRLTESSYNEQFF. CDR3 DNA, as far as it was read: TGTGCCAGCAGGCTTACAGAGAGCTCCTACAATGAG.

Comment on this clone: The CDR3 end is not reached by the read, which stops 3 residues before it; the germline J gene fills it in. The V gene is TRBV5-4, the J gene TRBJ1-1; D uncertain. The ends were cut back, 4 bases at V and 2 bases at J, with 3 bases in the middle. Germline values: CDR1 SGHNT, CDR2 YYREEE (reference sequence). The CDR3 consists of 11 residues. The CDR3 spells CASSGNTEAFF. The covered CDR3 bases are TGTGCCAGCAGCGGCAACACTGAA.

Note on this clone: The sequence runs out 3 residues before the end of the CDR3; the remainder is reconstructed from the germline J gene. The J gene is TRBJ2-3, the V gene TRBV5-1; 9 nucleotides align to TRBD1. This CDR3 region has 14 residues. CDR1 and CDR2 (germline): SGHRS, YFSETQ. Here the CDR3 reads CASSSGTGKETQYF. The sequenced part of the CDR3 DNA is TGCGCCAGCAGCTCCGGGACAGGGAAAGAGACG. The complete variable domain, with remaining parts taken from reference TRBV5-1 and TRBJ2-3, reads KAGVTQTPRYLIKTRGQQVTLSCSPISGHRSVSWYQQTPGQGLQFLFEYFSETQRNKGNFPGRFSGRQFSNSRSEMNVSTLELGDSALYLCASSSGTGKETQYFGPGTRLTVL.

Comment on this clone: The read halts 3 residues ahead of the CDR3 end, with the missing end drawn from the germline J gene. This sequence joins TRBV5-6 and TRBJ2-5, with a tentative D call TRBD2 (5 bases). The CDR3 covers 14 residues. Germline lookup yields CDR1 SGHDT and CDR2 YYEEEE. Trimming took off 3 bases at V and 6 bases at J, with 15 bases between the two ends. The part of the CDR3 DNA that was read is TGTGCCAGCAGCTCTTCTAGCCTACGCCAGACC. Amino acids: CASSSSSLRQT. The whole CDR3 protein reads CASSSSSLRQTQYF.

Worth noting for this clone: The read ends 3 residues early relative to the CDR3; the germline J gene fills the gap. The rearrangement uses TRBV20-1 and TRBJ2-7; 8 positions match TRBD2. V dropped 5 bases and J dropped 5; count of bases not matched to a gene: 8. The CDR3 extends over 13 amino acids. Germline V gene sequence: CDR1 DFQATT, CDR2 SNEGSKA (reference sequence). The CDR3: CSASGTRRDEQYF. The CDR3 DNA, read in part, is TGCAGTGCTTCCGGGACTAGGCGGGACGAG.

To note about this clone: The read halts 3 residues ahead of the CDR3 end, with the missing end drawn from the germline J gene. The V call is TRBV5-4, the J call TRBJ2-7, with 10 bases identical to TRBD2. This CDR3 region has 15 residues. V lost 2 bases, J lost 0 bases, and 2 bases stayed unmatched. Germline-derived CDR1 and CDR2 are SGHNT and YYREEE (reference sequence). The sequenced CDR3 bases are TGTGCCAGCAGCTTTCCTAGCGGGAGCTCCTACGAG. It codes for CASSFPSGSSYE. The complete CDR3 reads CASSFPSGSSYEQYF.

Note on this clone: Read sequence stops 3 residues before the CDR3 end, and the germline J gene provides the missing end. The chain carries TRBV5-6 and TRBJ1-1; D is uncertain. V was trimmed by 2 bases and J by 2 bases, leaving 10 bases between them. Per the germline V gene, CDR1 is SGHDT and CDR2 is YYEEEE. CDR3 length equals 14 residues. This CDR3 is CASSLASRNTEAFF. The sequenced part of the CDR3 DNA is TGTGCCAGCAGCTTAGCCTCTAGAAACACTGAA.

The sequenced part of the CDR3 DNA is TGTGCCAGCAGAGAGGCTAACACTGAA. It specifies CASREANTE. The complete CDR3 sequence is CASREANTEAFF. The genes are TRBV12-3 or TRBV12-4 and TRBJ1-1, with D hard to call. The read stops 3 residues short of the end of the CDR3; the missing end is completed from the germline J gene. CDR3 length: 12 residues. V was shortened by 6 bases and J by 2 bases, with 7 bases between the two germline ends.

Worth noting for this clone: The read ends 3 residues shy of where the CDR3 ends; the end is completed using the germline J gene. The rearrangement uses TRBV19 and TRBJ1-1; D uncertain. Trimming took off 7 bases at V and 0 bases at J, with 9 bases between the two ends. This CDR3 spans 13 amino acids. Germline CDR1 LNHDA, CDR2 SQIVND (reference sequence). The sequenced part of the CDR3 DNA is TGTGCCAGTATGGCAATATTGAACACTGAA. It codes for CASMAILNTE. The complete CDR3 protein is CASMAILNTEAFF.

In the case of this clone: The DNA ends 3 residues before the CDR3 does, and the rest of the CDR3 is filled in from the germline J gene. The J gene is TRBJ2-3, the V gene TRBV7-9; 8 nucleotides agree with TRBD1. The CDR3 has 12 amino acids. From germline, CDR1 is SEHNR and CDR2 FQNEAQ (reference sequence). CDR3: CASRGDRQPQYF. CDR3 DNA, as far as it was read: TGTGCCAGCAGAGGGGACAGGCAGCCG.

A remark on this clone: With the read ending 3 residues before the CDR3 end, the germline J gene is used to fill in that end. The genes are TRBV18 and TRBJ2-7; D remains unclear. Germline V gives CDR1 KGHSH, CDR2 LQKENI. The length of the CDR3 is 13 residues. V was trimmed by 6 bases and J by 3 bases, leaving 12 bases between them. The sequenced CDR3 bases are TGTGCCAGCTCTGTGAGCGCCCTCTACGAG. Its protein product is CASSVSALYE. The full-length CDR3 reads as CASSVSALYEQYF.

As regards this clone: The read comes to an end 3 residues before the CDR3 does, leaving the germline J gene to fill in the end. The V and J genes are TRBV10-3 and TRBJ1-4; D is possibly TRBD1 (6 bases). Germline CDR1 and CDR2: ENHRY and SYGVKD. V lost 10 bases to trimming and J lost 4 bases, with 13 bases between them. This CDR3 has 13 amino acids. The CDR3 sequence is CATHREINEKLFF. The covered CDR3 bases are TGTGCCACCCACAGGGAGATTAATGAAAAA.